This T cell receptor (beta chain) originates from a study of metastatic and nonmetastatic thyroid tumors (dated by TCRdb to the early 2020s). About the full investigation: Repertoires from peripheral blood and from tumor or nodule tissue samples of malignant and benign thyroid patients were compared. General findings and caveats noted by the study authors: In both blood and tumor samples, malignant tumors were reported to have significantly higher TCR beta diversity than benign nodules.

V lost 6 bases and J lost 6 bases; the stretch between them is 14 bases long. CDR1 and CDR2, per the germline V gene, are MDHEN and SYDVKM. The CDR3, from cysteine to phenylalanine, totals 13 residues. Only CDR3 DNA is held: 39 bases, read in frame from base 1. No patient had received any treatment before thyroid surgery. The study retrospectively analysed patient clinical samples collected from the early 2010s to the late 2010s using T-cell receptor beta sequencing. The method was PCR. The instrument given in TCRdb is Illumina HiSeq 4000. High-throughput sequencing was used to profile the TCR beta-chain CDR3 region of each patient. Concerning the study's data processing: A classifier to discriminate distant-metastatic papillary thyroid cancer patients was built from CDR3 differences across clinicopathological groups. The Shannon index was used to assess repertoire diversity, and the Morisita-Horn index was used to assess tumor-blood repertoire similarity. TCRdb cleaned the public reads at Q25 with fastp, built clones with MiXCR and kept in-frame beta chains. Here the V and J calls rest on TCRdb's processing, not on the authors' analysis. For this sample there are roughly 18,000 clones; under 30% appear just once. Clones ranked in the top ten supply roughly 13% of the sample.

This clone was counted between two and nine times. Its antigen remains undetermined. Qualities for individual bases were not recorded, and no much larger clone is one base off. Sequenced input: tumor tissue. The receptor was derived from a female donor with papillary thyroid cancer or a benign thyroid nodule (not recorded which). Some clones in this sample may be carry-over from other donors' samples. The chain joins TRBV28 to TRBJ1-2; tentative D gene TRBD1, with 5 bases matching. Read as DNA, the sequence is TGTGCCAGCAGCGAGTCAGGGAAGAATGGCTACACCTTC. This sequence encodes CASSESGKNGYTF.